This TCR beta chain comes out of a study of identical twins. TCRdb analysed the 5' RACE reads with MiXCR anew, one entry per CDR3 protein. The sample consists of a few hundred thousand distinct CDR3 sequences, around 9.6% of them appearing once. The V gene lost 6 bases and the J gene lost 1 base, with 15 bases spanning the gap. CDR1 and CDR2 from the germline V gene are MDHEN and SYDVKM. The CDR3 totals 15 residues. This sample was shared with a second study, whose subject was yellow fever vaccine responses in identical twins.

This receptor was obtained from a woman under 30 in good health. This chain links TRBV28 with TRBJ1-2; TRBD1 might be the D (6 bases). The material sequenced was PBMCs. For the CDR3, the DNA is TGTGCCAGCAGCTCAACAGGGCTTCTTAACTATGGCTACACCTTC. It translates to CASSSTGLLNYGYTF.